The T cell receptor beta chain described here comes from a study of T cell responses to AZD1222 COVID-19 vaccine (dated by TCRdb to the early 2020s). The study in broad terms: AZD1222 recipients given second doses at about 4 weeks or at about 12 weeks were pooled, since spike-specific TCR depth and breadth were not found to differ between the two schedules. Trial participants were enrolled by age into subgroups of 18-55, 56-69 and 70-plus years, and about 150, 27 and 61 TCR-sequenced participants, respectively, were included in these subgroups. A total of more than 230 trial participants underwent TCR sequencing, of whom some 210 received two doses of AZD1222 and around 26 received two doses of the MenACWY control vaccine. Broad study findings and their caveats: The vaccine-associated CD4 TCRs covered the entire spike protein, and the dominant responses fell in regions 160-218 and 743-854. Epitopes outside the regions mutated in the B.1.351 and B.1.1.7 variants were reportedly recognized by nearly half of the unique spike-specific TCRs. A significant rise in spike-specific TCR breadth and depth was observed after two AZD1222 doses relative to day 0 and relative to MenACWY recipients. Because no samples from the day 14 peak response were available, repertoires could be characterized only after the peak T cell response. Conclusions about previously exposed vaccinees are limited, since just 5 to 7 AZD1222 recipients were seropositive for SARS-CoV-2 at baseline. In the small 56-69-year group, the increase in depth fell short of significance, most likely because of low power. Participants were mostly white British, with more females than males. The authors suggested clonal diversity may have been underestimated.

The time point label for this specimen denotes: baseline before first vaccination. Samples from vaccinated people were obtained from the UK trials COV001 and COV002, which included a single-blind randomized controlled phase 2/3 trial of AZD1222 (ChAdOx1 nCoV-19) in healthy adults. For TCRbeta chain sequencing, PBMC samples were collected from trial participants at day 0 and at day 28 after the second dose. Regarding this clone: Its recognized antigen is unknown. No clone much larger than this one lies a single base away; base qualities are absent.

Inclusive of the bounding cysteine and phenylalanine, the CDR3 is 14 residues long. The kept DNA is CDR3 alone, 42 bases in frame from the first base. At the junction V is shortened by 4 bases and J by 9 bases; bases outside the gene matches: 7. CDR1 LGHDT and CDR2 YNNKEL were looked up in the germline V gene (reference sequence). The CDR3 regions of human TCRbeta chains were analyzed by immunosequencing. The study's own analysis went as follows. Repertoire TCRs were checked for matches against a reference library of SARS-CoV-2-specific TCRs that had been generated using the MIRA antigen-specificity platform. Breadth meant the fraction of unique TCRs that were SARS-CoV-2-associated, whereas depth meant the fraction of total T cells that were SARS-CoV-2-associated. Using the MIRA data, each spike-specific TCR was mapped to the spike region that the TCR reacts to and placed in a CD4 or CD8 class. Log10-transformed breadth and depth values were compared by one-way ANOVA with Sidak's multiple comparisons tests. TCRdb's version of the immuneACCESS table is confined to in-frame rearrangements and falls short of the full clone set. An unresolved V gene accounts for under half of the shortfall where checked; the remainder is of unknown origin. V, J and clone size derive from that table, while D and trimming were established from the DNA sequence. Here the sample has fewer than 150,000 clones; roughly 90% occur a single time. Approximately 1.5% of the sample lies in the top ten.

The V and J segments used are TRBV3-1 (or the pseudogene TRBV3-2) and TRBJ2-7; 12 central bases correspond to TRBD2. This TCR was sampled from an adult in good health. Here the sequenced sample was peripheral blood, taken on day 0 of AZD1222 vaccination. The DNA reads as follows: TGTGCCAGCAGCCCGACTAGCGGGGGACTTTGGCAGTACTTC. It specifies CASSPTSGGLWQYF.